This section outlines one T cell receptor (beta chain) sequence together with its context. Its antigen is currently unknown. The sample originates from a study of CD8+CD57+ T cells in acquired aplastic anemia. Study details: Yields of DNA that came from sorted CD4+ and CD8+ cells averaged roughly 3.3 ug. Study-wide findings and caveats: Between patients and controls, CD8+ Simpson's diversity did not vary significantly. Patients had around 30 CD8+ CDR3 sequences in common with controls (the shared set).

Using genomic DNA as the template, TCR beta VDJ and CDR3 profiling was carried out. Via MiXCR, TCRdb re-called the reads, giving one row per CDR3 protein. Of about 220,000 distinct CDR3 sequences in the sample, approximately 35% are singletons; the top ten hold about 1.1%. This CDR3 is 14 amino acids long. CDR1 and CDR2 (germline): MNHEY, SVGAGI. V shed 4 bases, J shed 4 bases, and the junction held 5 bases outside the gene matches. The TCR sequence derives from a human donor in good health, serving as a control. The sequenced sample consisted of sorted CD4+, CD8+, or CD8+CD57+ T cells (not recorded which) from PBMCs. This rearrangement joins TRBV6-5 to TRBJ1-1; 8 bases map to TRBD1. The CDR3 loop is CASSFGQGVTEAFF. In nucleotides, the CDR3 is TGTGCCAGCAGTTTCGGACAGGGTGTCACTGAAGCTTTCTTT.